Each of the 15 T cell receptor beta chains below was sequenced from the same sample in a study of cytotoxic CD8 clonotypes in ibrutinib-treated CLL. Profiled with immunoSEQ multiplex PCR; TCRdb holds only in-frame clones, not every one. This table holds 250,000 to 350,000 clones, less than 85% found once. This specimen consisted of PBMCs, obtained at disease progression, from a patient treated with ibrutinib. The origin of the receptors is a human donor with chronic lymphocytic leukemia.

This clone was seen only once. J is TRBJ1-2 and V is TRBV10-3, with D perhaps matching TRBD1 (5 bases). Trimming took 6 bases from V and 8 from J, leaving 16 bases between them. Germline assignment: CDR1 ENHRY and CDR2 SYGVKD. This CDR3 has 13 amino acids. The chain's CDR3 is CAIRDKPLSGYTF. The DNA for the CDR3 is TGTGCCATCAGGGACAAGCCTCTATCCGGCTACACCTTC.

Written as DNA, the CDR3 is TGTGCCAGCAGTTATTTTGGGAACCAAAATGAAAAACTGTTTTTT. It codes for CASSYFGNQNEKLFF. The V call is TRBV6-9, the J call TRBJ1-4; no definite D call. The V gene's germline CDR1 is MNHGY and CDR2 SVAAGI. The CDR3 extends over 15 amino acids. The V and J ends lost 1 base and 5 bases respectively, with 11 bases between them.

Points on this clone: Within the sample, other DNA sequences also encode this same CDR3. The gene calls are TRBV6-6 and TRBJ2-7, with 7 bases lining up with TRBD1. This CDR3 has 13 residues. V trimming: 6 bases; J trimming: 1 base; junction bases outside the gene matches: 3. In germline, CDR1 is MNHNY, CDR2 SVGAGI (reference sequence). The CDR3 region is CASRGQSSYEQYF. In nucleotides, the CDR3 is TGTGCCAGCAGGGGACAGTCTTCCTACGAGCAGTACTTC.

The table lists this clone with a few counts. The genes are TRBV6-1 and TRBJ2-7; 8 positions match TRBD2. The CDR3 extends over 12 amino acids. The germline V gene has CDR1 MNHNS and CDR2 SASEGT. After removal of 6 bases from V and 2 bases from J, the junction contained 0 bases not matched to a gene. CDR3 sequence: CASRAGAYEQYF. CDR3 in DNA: TGTGCCAGCAGAGCGGGGGCCTACGAGCAGTACTTC.

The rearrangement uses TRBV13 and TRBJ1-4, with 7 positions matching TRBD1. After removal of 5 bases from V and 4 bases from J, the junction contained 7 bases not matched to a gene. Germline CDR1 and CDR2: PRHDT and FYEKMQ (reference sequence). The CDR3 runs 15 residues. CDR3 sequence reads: CASSPGQALNEKLFF. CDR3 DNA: TGTGCCAGCAGCCCAGGACAGGCCCTTAATGAAAAACTGTTTTTT.

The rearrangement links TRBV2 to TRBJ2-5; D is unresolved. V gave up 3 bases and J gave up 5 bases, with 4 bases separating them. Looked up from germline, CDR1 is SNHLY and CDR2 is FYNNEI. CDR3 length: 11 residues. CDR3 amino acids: CASSERETQYF. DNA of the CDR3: TGTGCCAGCAGTGAGAGGGAGACCCAGTACTTC.

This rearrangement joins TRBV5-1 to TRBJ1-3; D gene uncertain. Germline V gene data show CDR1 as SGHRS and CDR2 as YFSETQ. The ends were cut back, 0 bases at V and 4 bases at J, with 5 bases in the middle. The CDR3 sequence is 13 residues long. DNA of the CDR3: TGCGCCAGCAGCTTGGATCGGGGAAACACCATATATTTT. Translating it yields CASSLDRGNTIYF.

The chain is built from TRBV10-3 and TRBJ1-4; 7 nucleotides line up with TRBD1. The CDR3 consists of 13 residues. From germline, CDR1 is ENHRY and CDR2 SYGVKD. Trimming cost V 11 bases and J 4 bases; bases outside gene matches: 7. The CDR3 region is CASRTGDNEKLFF. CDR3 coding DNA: TGTGCCTCTCGGACAGGAGATAATGAAAAACTGTTTTTT.

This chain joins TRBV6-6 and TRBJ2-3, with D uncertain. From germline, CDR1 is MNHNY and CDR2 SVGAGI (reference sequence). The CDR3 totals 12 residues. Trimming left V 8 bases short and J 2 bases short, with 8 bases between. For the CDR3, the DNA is TGTGCCAGCCATACCGACACAGATACGCAGTATTTT. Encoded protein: CASHTDTDTQYF.

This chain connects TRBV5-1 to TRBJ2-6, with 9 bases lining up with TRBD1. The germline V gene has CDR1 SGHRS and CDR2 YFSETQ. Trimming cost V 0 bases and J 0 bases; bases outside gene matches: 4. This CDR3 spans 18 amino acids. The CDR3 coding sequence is TGCGCCAGCAGCTTGGCCCGGGGACAGGGCTCTGGGGCCAACGTCCTGACTTTC. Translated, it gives CASSLARGQGSGANVLTF.

The CDR3: CASSIKGPSVRQETQYF. CDR3 DNA sequence: TGTGCCAGCAGCATTAAGGGCCCGTCGGTGCGGCAAGAGACCCAGTACTTC. V is TRBV14 and J is TRBJ2-5; no clear D gene. V was cut by 5 bases and J by 2 bases, with 21 bases left in between. Per germline, CDR1 SGHDN and CDR2 FVKESK. The CDR3 has 17 amino acids.

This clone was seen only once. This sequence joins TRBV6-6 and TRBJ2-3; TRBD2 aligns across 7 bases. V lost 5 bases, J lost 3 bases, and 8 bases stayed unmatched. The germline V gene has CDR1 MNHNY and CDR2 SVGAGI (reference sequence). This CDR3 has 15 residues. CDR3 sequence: CASSRGLYGTDTQYF. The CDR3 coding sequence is TGTGCCAGCAGTAGGGGACTATACGGTACAGATACGCAGTATTTT.

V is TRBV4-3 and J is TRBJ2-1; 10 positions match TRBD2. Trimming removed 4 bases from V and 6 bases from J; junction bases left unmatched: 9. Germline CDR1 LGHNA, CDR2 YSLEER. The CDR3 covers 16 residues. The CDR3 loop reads CASSRDLAGEPNEQFF. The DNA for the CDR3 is TGCGCCAGCAGCCGAGACCTAGCGGGAGAACCCAATGAGCAGTTCTTC.

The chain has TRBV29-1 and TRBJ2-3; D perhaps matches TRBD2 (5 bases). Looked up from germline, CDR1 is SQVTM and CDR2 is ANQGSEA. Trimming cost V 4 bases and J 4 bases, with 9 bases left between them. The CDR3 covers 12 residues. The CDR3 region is CSVAVGADTQYF. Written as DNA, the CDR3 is TGCAGCGTTGCTGTCGGGGCAGATACGCAGTATTTT.

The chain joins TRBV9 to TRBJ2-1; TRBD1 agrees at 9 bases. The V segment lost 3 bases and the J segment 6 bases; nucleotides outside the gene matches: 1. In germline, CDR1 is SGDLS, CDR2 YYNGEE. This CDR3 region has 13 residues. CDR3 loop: CASSAGQGNEQFF. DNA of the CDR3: TGTGCCAGCAGCGCGGGACAGGGCAATGAGCAGTTCTTC.